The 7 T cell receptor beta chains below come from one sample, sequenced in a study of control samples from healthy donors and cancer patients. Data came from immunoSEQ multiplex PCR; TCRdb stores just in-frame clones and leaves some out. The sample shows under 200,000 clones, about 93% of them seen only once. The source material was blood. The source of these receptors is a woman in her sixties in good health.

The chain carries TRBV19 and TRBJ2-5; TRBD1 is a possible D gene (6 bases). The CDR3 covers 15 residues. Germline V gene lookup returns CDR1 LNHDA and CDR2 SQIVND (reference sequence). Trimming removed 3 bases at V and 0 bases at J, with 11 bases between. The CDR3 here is CASSIGNRDQETQYF. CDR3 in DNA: TGTGCCAGTAGTATTGGGAACAGGGACCAAGAGACCCAGTACTTC.

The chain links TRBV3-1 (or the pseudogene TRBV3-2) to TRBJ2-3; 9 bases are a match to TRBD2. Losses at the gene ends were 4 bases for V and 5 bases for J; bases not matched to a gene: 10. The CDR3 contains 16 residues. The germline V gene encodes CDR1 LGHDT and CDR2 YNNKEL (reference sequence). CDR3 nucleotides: TGTGCCAGCAGCCGAGAAGGACTAGCGTTTAAAGATACGCAGTATTTT. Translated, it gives CASSREGLAFKDTQYF.

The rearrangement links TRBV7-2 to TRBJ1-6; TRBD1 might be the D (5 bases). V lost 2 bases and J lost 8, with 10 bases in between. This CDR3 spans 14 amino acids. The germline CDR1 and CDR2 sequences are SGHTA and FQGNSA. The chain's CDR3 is CASSLIGQDSPLHF. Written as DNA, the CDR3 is TGTGCCAGCAGCTTAATAGGACAAGATTCACCCCTCCACTTT.

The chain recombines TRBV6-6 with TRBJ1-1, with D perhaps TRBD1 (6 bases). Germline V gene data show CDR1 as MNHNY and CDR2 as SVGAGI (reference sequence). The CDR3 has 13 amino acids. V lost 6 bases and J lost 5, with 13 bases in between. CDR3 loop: CASSPTGRTEAFF. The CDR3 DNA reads TGTGCCAGCAGCCCCACAGGGAGAACTGAAGCTTTCTTT.

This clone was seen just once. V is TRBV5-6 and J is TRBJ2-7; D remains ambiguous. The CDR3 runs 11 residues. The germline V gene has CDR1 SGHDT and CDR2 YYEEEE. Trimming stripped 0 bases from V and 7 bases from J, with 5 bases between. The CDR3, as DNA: TGTGCCAGCAGCTTGGAAAGGGAGCAGTACTTC. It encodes CASSLEREQYF.

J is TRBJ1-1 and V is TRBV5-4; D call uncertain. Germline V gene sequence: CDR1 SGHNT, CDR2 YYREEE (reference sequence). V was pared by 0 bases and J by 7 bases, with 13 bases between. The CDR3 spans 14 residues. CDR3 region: CASSLGQDPLEAFF. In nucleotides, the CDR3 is TGTGCCAGCAGCTTGGGGCAGGACCCTCTTGAAGCTTTCTTT.

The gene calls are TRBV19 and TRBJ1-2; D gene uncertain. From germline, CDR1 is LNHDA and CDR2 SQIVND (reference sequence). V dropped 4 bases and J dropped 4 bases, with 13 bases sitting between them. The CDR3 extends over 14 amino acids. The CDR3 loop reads CASSTPRPLYGYTF. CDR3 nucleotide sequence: TGTGCCAGTAGTACCCCCAGGCCCCTCTATGGCTACACCTTC.